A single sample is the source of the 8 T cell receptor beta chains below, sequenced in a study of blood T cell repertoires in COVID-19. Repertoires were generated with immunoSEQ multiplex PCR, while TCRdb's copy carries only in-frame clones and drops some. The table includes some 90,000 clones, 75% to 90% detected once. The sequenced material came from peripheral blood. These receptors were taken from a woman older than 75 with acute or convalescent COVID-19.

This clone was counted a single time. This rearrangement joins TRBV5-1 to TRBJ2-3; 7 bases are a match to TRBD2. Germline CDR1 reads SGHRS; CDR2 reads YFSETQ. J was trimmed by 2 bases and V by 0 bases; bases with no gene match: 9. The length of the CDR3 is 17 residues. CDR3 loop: CASSLAGGGPVTDTQYF. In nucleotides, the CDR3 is TGCGCCAGCAGCTTGGCAGGCGGGGGTCCCGTCACAGATACGCAGTATTTT.

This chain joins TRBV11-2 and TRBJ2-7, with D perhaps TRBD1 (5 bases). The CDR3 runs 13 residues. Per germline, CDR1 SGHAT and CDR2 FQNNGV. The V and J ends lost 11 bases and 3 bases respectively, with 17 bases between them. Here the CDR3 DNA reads TGTGCCGCCTCCAGGGCGTCCGGCTACGAGCAGTACTTC. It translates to CAASRASGYEQYF.

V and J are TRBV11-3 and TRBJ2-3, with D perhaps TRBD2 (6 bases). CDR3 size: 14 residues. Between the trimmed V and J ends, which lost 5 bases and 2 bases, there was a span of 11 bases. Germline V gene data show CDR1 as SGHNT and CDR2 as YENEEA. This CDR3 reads CASSHGGDTDTQYF. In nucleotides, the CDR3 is TGTGCCAGCAGCCACGGGGGAGACACAGATACGCAGTATTTT.

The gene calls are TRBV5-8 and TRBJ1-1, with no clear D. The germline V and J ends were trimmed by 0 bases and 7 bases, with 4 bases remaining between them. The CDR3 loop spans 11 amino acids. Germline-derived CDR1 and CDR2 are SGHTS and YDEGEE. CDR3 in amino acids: CASSLALEAFF. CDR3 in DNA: TGTGCCAGCAGCTTGGCCCTTGAAGCTTTCTTT.

The DNA for the CDR3 is TGTGCCAGCTCACCACAGGAGTCCGGGGAGCTGTTTTTT. Protein sequence: CASSPQESGELFF. The chain joins TRBV18 to TRBJ2-2, with D unresolved. CDR3 size: 13 residues. Between the trimmed V and J ends, which lost 1 base and 6 bases, there was a span of 6 bases. Germline V gene sequence: CDR1 KGHSH, CDR2 LQKENI.

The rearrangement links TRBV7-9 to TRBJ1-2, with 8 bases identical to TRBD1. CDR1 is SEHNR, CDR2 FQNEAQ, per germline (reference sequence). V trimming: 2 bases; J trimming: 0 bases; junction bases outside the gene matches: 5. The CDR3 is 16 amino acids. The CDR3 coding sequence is TGTGCCAGCAGCTTAAACCCGGGACAGGCTAACTATGGCTACACCTTC. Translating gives CASSLNPGQANYGYTF.

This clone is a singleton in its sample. The CDR3 is CASRPRLGENIQYF. CDR3 bases: TGTGCCAGCAGACCAAGACTAGGTGAAAACATTCAGTACTTC. The chain recombines TRBV28 with TRBJ2-4; D might be TRBD2 (6 bases). The V end was cut by 6 bases, the J end by 5 bases, with 14 bases between. The CDR3 is made up of 14 amino acids. Germline V lookup: CDR1 MDHEN, CDR2 SYDVKM.

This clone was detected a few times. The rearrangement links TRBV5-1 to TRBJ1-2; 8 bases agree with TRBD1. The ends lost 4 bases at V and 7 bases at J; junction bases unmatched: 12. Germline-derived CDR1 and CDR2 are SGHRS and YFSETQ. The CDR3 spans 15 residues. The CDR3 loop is CASSNKERTGSGYTF. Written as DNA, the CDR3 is TGCGCCAGCAGCAATAAGGAGAGGACAGGGTCTGGCTACACCTTC.